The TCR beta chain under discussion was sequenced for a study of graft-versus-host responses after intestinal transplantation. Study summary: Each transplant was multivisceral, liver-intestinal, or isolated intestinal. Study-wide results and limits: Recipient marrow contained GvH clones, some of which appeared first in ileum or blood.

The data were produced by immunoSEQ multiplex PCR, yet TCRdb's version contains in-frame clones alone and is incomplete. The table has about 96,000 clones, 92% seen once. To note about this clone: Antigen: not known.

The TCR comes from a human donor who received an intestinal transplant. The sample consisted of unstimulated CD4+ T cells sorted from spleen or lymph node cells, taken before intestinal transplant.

The chain's CDR3 is CAILTGYEDGYTF. As DNA, the CDR3 is TGTGCCATATTGACAGGGTACGAGGATGGCTACACCTTC. The V and J genes are TRBV30 and TRBJ1-2, with 7 bases matching TRBD1. Germline V gives CDR1 GTSNPN, CDR2 SVGIG (reference sequence). Losses at the gene ends were 8 bases for V and 6 bases for J; bases not matched to a gene: 12. The length of the CDR3 is 13 residues.